This T cell receptor (beta chain) was identified in a study of CD8 T cells in Susac syndrome. CD8+ and CD4+ T cells from blood underwent TCR beta sequencing. With random hexamers, about 0.5 to 1 ug RNA was reverse transcribed. Amplification of TCR beta CDR3 used immunoSEQ multiplex PCR across 54 Vbeta and 13 Jbeta. Each CDR3 protein is one row after TCRdb ran MiXCR on the immunoSEQ multiplex PCR reads. The table has 250,000 to 300,000 distinct CDR3 sequences, 70% to 90% seen once; the top ten hold around 0.2%. V lost 2 bases to trimming and J lost 1 base; unmatched junction nucleotides: 16. The CDR3 consists of 20 residues. Looked up from germline, CDR1 is LGHDT and CDR2 is YNNKEL (reference sequence).

The chain combines TRBV3-1 with TRBJ2-1, with 8 bases identical to TRBD1. The source of this sequence is a human donor with multiple sclerosis. Sequences were obtained from CD8+ T cells from PBMCs. The CDR3 loop is CASSQLYGTGGYRSYNEQFF. The CDR3 nucleotides read TGTGCCAGCAGCCAACTTTACGGGACAGGTGGTTATCGGTCCTACAATGAGCAGTTCTTC.